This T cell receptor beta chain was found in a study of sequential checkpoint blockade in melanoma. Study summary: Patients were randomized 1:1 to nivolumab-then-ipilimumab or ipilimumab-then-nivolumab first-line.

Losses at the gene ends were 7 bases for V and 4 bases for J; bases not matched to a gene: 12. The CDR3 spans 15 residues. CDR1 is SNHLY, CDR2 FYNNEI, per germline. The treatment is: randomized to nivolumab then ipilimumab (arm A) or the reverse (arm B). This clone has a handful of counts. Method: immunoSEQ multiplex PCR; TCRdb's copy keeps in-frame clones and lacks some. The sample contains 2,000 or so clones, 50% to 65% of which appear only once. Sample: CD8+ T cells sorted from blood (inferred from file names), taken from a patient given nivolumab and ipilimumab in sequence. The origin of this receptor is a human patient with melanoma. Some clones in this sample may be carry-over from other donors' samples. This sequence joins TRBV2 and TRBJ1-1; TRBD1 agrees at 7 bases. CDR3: CASNRRQGRSTEAFF. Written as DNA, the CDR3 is TGTGCCAGCAATAGGAGACAGGGAAGGAGCACTGAAGCTTTCTTT.